Reported below is one TCR beta chain. The antigen is unknown. The same CDR3 can be traced to other DNA sequences in this sample. The naive CD8 subset, CD45RO-negative cells positively selected for CCR7, excluded terminally differentiated effector memory CD45RA+ cells. Germline lookup yields CDR1 GTSNPN and CDR2 SVGIG (reference sequence). Trimming took 1 base from V and 3 from J, leaving 4 bases between them. The CDR3 loop spans 11 amino acids. At deep level, the assay was performed. Method: immunoSEQ multiplex PCR; TCRdb's copy keeps in-frame clones and lacks some. The data contain about 2 million clones, about 94% of them singletons. The data were obtained in a study of shared clonotypes between healthy human individuals. Study-wide findings and caveats: The generation probabilities recorded for non-shared clonotypes fell below those of clonotypes shared by all four donors. The expectation was that sequencing depth would affect clonotype sharing among donors. Only blood was sampled, and tissue TCR repertoires likely differ from blood ones.

This rearrangement joins TRBV30 to TRBJ2-7, with D uncertain. This receptor was identified in a man younger than 35 in good health. Material: naive CD8+ T cells sorted from blood. The CDR3 sequence: CAWSGGYEQYF. CDR3 coding DNA: TGTGCCTGGAGTGGGGGCTACGAGCAGTACTTC. Filled out from reference TRBV30 and TRBJ2-7, the complete variable domain reads SQTIHQWPATLVQPVGSPLSLECTVEGTSNPNLYWYRQAAGRGLQLLFYSVGIGQISSEVPQNLSASRPQDRQFILSSKKLLLSDSGFYLCAWSGGYEQYFGPGTRLTVT.